These T cell receptor beta chains were read from a single sample in a study of CD8+ T cells in alopecia areata. Repertoires were generated with immunoSEQ multiplex PCR, while TCRdb's copy carries only in-frame clones and drops some. The sample lists approximately 12,000 clones; around 60% were seen once. Source material: skin. The receptors come from a human donor with alopecia areata. Both conserved end residues are part of each CDR3. Fields, in order: V gene, clone size, D gene, J gene, CDR3 DNA, CDR3 protein. A D gene is named only where the DNA matches it firmly. Rows may omit the clone size; those that give it use once, few, many or a size class.

TRBV29-1	few	-	TRBJ2-6	TGCAGCGTTGTCCAGGCAGGGTCCGGGGCCAACGTCCTGACTTTC	CSVVQAGSGANVLTF
TRBV6-1	-	-	TRBJ2-3	TGTGCCAGCAGTGGTCCGGCTTACACAGATACGCAGTATTTT	CASSGPAYTDTQYF
TRBV4-3	-	TRBD2	TRBJ2-3	TGCGCCAGCAGCCAGTCGGGACTAGCGGCGGATACGCAGTATTTT	CASSQSGLAADTQYF
TRBV4-2	-	-	TRBJ1-2	TGTGCCAGCAGCCTCGGGGGTGGCTACACCTTC	CASSLGGGYTF
TRBV29-1	-	-	TRBJ2-1	TGCAGCGTTTTGTCGGGCAACTCTCAGGGGGGGCAGTTCTTC	CSVLSGNSQGGQFF
TRBV29-1	few	-	TRBJ2-6	TGCAGCGTTAGCTCTGGGGCCAACGTCCTGACTTTC	CSVSSGANVLTF
TRBV29-1	-	-	TRBJ2-2	TGCAGCGTTGATGGACAGAACACCGGGGAGCTGTTTTTT	CSVDGQNTGELFF
TRBV18	-	-	TRBJ1-1	TGTGCCAGCTCACCAAACTTGAAAGCTTTCTTT	CASSPNLKAFF
TRBV10-3	large	TRBD2	TRBJ2-7	TGTGCCATCAGTGAGTCCGGGACTAGTACAGTCGAGCAGTACTTC	CAISESGTSTVEQYF
TRBV7-8	-	-	TRBJ1-5	TGTGCCAGCAGCGCTTCACTTGGCAGGGGCCAGCCCCAGCATTTT	CASSASLGRGQPQHF
TRBV4-1	few	TRBD2	TRBJ2-2	TGCGCCAGCAGCCAAGTAGGACTAGCGTCGAACACCGGGGAGCTGTTTTTT	CASSQVGLASNTGELFF
TRBV28	once	-	TRBJ1-2	TGTGCCAGCAGTTCGTTTTACAGGGATGATGGCTACACCTTC	CASSSFYRDDGYTF
TRBV6-4	-	TRBD2	TRBJ2-2	TGTGCCAGCAGTGACGGGAGGGACACCGGGGAGCTGTTTTTT	CASSDGRDTGELFF
TRBV19	-	-	TRBJ1-2	TGTGCCAGTAGTCTGGGGACCAGCTTTAGCGGCTACACCTTC	CASSLGTSFSGYTF
TRBV18	-	-	TRBJ2-7	TGTGCCAGCTCTCCGGACGGGGCAGGGCGTTCCGGCGAGCAGTACTTC	CASSPDGAGRSGEQYF
TRBV7-6	once	TRBD2	TRBJ2-7	TGTGCCAGCAGCTTAGCGGGAGGGCCAGGCGAGCAGTACTTC	CASSLAGGPGEQYF
TRBV28	-	TRBD2	TRBJ2-1	TGTGCCAGCAGTTTTAGCGGGAGGGGGTACAATGAGCAGTTCTTC	CASSFSGRGYNEQFF
TRBV2	-	TRBD1	TRBJ2-5	TGTGCCACCGCCCGGACAGGGAGCTTCCAAGAGACCCAGTACTTC	CATARTGSFQETQYF
TRBV4-1	-	TRBD2	TRBJ2-5	TGCGCCAGCAGCCAAGATCTACGAGCGGGAGGGCAAGAGACCCAGTACTTC	CASSQDLRAGGQETQYF
TRBV18	few	-	TRBJ1-1	TGTGCCAGCTCACCAGGGGGGAACACTGAAGCTTTCTTT	CASSPGGNTEAFF
TRBV7-9	-	-	TRBJ1-1	TGTGCCAGCAGCTCCACGCCGACACCGAACACTGAAGCTTTCTTT	CASSSTPTPNTEAFF
TRBV28	-	-	TRBJ1-2	TGTGCCAGCAAATTAAGCGACAGCTATGGCTACACCTTC	CASKLSDSYGYTF
TRBV7-3	few	-	TRBJ2-2	TGTGCCAGCAGCTTATCGGGGGCGTTTGGCGGGGAGCTGTTTTTT	CASSLSGAFGGELFF
TRBV6-5	few	-	TRBJ2-7	TGTGCCAGCAGCCCAGGGAATGGCGCCTACGAGCAGTACTTC	CASSPGNGAYEQYF
TRBV25-1	-	-	TRBJ1-2	TGTGCCAGCAGTCACTCCACCCTTACAAACAGGGAAGGGCGTGGCTACACCTTC	CASSHSTLTNREGRGYTF